The 12 T cell receptor beta chains below come from one sample, sequenced in a study of cytomegalovirus exposure and HLA in healthy donors. Generated by immunoSEQ multiplex PCR, the TCRdb table keeps only in-frame clones and is missing some. The top ten hold approximately 0.99% of the sample, which has about 71,000 clones, 94% seen once. Sequenced: PBMCs. Receptor source: a woman under 30 in good health and CMV-seronegative.

The J gene is TRBJ1-2, the V gene TRBV6-4; 8 nucleotides match TRBD1. Trimming cost V 6 bases and J 6 bases; bases outside gene matches: 12. The CDR3 contains 15 residues. From germline, CDR1 is MRHNA and CDR2 SNTAGT. DNA for the CDR3: TGTGCCAGCAGGGAACATGGACAGGGTTGGGATGGCTACACCTTC. The encoded protein is CASREHGQGWDGYTF.

CDR3 DNA: TGTGCCAGCAGCTTTCCCCGGGACTTCAACTCCTACGAGCAGTACTTC. Translation gives CASSFPRDFNSYEQYF. This chain links TRBV7-2 with TRBJ2-7; a weak D match, TRBD2 (6 bases). The length of the CDR3 is 16 residues. Trimming removed 3 bases from V and 0 bases from J, with 15 bases in between. Germline V gene sequence: CDR1 SGHTA, CDR2 FQGNSA.

The rearrangement joins TRBV9 to TRBJ1-2, with D hard to call. The germline CDR1 and CDR2 sequences are SGDLS and YYNGEE. CDR3 length equals 11 residues. Trimming removed 5 bases at V and 7 bases at J, with 9 bases between. Here the CDR3 reads CASRRSGGYTF. In nucleotides, the CDR3 is TGTGCCAGCAGACGTTCGGGTGGCTACACCTTC.

The CDR3: CATSGSSYNEQFF. CDR3 sequence (DNA): TGTGCGACTAGCGGGAGTTCCTACAATGAGCAGTTCTTC. This chain connects TRBV19 to TRBJ2-1, with 12 bases matching TRBD2. Germline assignment: CDR1 LNHDA and CDR2 SQIVND (reference sequence). CDR3 size: 13 residues.

This chain uses TRBV14 with TRBJ1-2; a weak D match, TRBD1 (5 bases). The CDR3 extends over 15 amino acids. In germline, CDR1 is SGHDN, CDR2 FVKESK. Trimming took off 4 bases at V and 8 bases at J, with 20 bases between the two ends. The CDR3 DNA reads as TGTGCCAGCAGCCTCCCCGGTGGAGGGGAGGTCGGCTACACCTTC. This sequence encodes CASSLPGGGEVGYTF.

The CDR3 DNA reads as TGTGCCAGTAGTAGGAGAAACTCTGGGGCCAACGTCCTGACTTTC. Its protein is CASSRRNSGANVLTF. The gene calls are TRBV19 and TRBJ2-6; D not certain. The CDR3 contains 15 residues. The V end was cut by 4 bases, the J end by 0 bases, with 7 bases between. The germline gives CDR1 LNHDA, CDR2 SQIVND (reference sequence).

The rearrangement links TRBV19 to TRBJ2-3; TRBD1 agrees at 9 bases. The CDR3 covers 13 residues. J lost 4 bases, V lost 8 bases, and 4 bases had no gene match. Per the germline V gene, CDR1 is LNHDA and CDR2 is SQIVND (reference sequence). The CDR3 is CASGGQGPDTQYF. The CDR3 nucleotides read TGTGCCAGTGGGGGACAGGGCCCAGATACGCAGTATTTT.

The V gene is TRBV6-5, the J gene TRBJ1-5, with D uncertain. The V gene's germline CDR1 is MNHEY and CDR2 SVGAGI. The CDR3 is 15 residues long. V was clipped by 7 bases and J by 4 bases, with 17 bases between them. CDR3: CASIESGRRNQPQHF. The CDR3 DNA reads TGTGCCAGCATCGAATCCGGGAGGAGGAATCAGCCCCAGCATTTT.

This rearrangement joins TRBV5-1 to TRBJ2-3, with no clear D. CDR1 SGHRS and CDR2 YFSETQ come from the germline V gene. This CDR3 spans 11 amino acids. V was shortened by 2 bases and J by 6 bases, with 4 bases between the two germline ends. CDR3 coding DNA: TGCGCCAGCAGCTTCAGGGATACGCAGTATTTT. This sequence encodes CASSFRDTQYF.

The genes are TRBV10-2 and TRBJ2-2; 12 nucleotides agree with TRBD1. The CDR3 has 16 amino acids. Germline V gene lookup returns CDR1 WSHSY and CDR2 SAAADI. Trimming cost V 5 bases and J 8 bases; bases outside gene matches: 9. In DNA, the CDR3 is TGCGCCAGCAGTCACGAAAGGGACAGGGGGCGGGGGGAGCTGTTTTTT. Translated: CASSHERDRGRGELFF.

The V gene is TRBV11-2, the J gene TRBJ1-1, with no clear D. V shed 3 bases and J shed 5 bases, with 13 bases lying between them. The CDR3 sequence is 14 residues long. Germline V gene data show CDR1 as SGHAT and CDR2 as FQNNGV. The CDR3 DNA is TGTGCCAGCAGCTTCGTGCGTGGTGAAACTGAAGCTTTCTTT. Translating it yields CASSFVRGETEAFF.

V and J are TRBV28 and TRBJ2-3, with 10 bases identical to TRBD2. The CDR3 contains 15 residues. Germline loops: CDR1 MDHEN, CDR2 SYDVKM. V lost 5 bases, J lost 8 bases, and 10 bases stayed unmatched. The CDR3 nucleotides read TGTGCCAGCAGTGATAGCGGGGGGCTCGCAGGTACGCAGTATTTT. It is translated as CASSDSGGLAGTQYF.